The 3 T cell receptor beta chains presented below share a single source sample, sequenced in a study of T cell changes during pregnancy in multiple sclerosis. Measured with immunoSEQ multiplex PCR; TCRdb has only the in-frame clones, and not every one. The repertoire includes about 60,000 clones, more than 85% of them detected once, and 0.7% to 1% sits in the top ten. Sequencing used peripheral blood, obtained in the first trimester of pregnancy. The receptor source for this set is a female donor with multiple sclerosis, enrolled in a pregnancy study.

The chain joins TRBV5-4 to TRBJ2-1, with D possibly being TRBD2 (5 bases). V gave up 2 bases and J gave up 5 bases, with 14 bases separating them. Germline V gives CDR1 SGHNT, CDR2 YYREEE (reference sequence). The CDR3 covers 15 residues. The CDR3 bases are TGTGCCAGCAGCTTCGAGAGGGCCCCGAACAATGAGCAGTTCTTC. Translating gives CASSFERAPNNEQFF.

V gene TRBV7-9 combines with J gene TRBJ1-4, with D unclear. Germline loops: CDR1 SEHNR, CDR2 FQNEAQ (reference sequence). This CDR3 spans 14 amino acids. The ends were cut back, 5 bases at V and 3 bases at J, with 10 bases in the middle. CDR3 DNA: TGTGCCAGCAGCCCCGGGATGCCTAATGAAAAACTGTTTTTT. Encoded protein: CASSPGMPNEKLFF.

This clone showed up just once. V is TRBV6-5 and J is TRBJ1-6; 8 nucleotides match TRBD1. J lost 8 bases, V lost 9 bases, and 12 bases had no gene match. Per germline, CDR1 MNHEY and CDR2 SVGAGI. This CDR3 spans 15 amino acids. This CDR3 is CASRPRGTGYSPLHF. The CDR3 bases are TGTGCCAGTAGACCCAGGGGGACAGGCTATTCACCCCTCCACTTT.